This T cell receptor beta chain was profiled in a study of blood T cells in healthy people across ages (dated by TCRdb to the mid-2010s). Context from the whole study: In model experiments, template switching captured about one uniquely barcoded TCR beta cDNA molecule for every two T cells. Two additional independent replicas of 1 million unique cDNA reads from the same blood draw were analyzed for two donors (one aged 18 to 30 and one aged 80 or older). The donors were split into four age groups: young (average around 15 years), middle-aged (about 40), aged (approximately 59) and long-lived (about 74). The study measured age-related changes in TCR beta repertoire diversity using deep sequencing normalized with unique cDNA molecular identifiers. To avoid experimental bias, donors of different ages were distributed randomly across sequencing lanes. Summary of the overall study and its limitations: Estimates of total diversity based on one million sequenced T cells were regarded as lower bounds and as underestimates. Compared with the aged group, the long-lived group had more naive CD4+ T cells, fewer expanded clones and increased TCR diversity, a pattern suggesting age selection. The percentage of naive T cells measured by flow cytometry correlated strongly with observed TCR beta diversity. Donor CMV infection status was unknown, potentially confounding age-related changes in expanded clonotypes. Conclusive comparison of naive and antigen-experienced compartments was prevented by the profiling of bulk unsorted PBMCs. Observed TCR beta diversity per million T cells fell roughly linearly with age, and a significant reduction was already apparent by age around 36.

A remark on this clonotype: It has no known antigen specificity. Within one base of it there is no much larger clone, and no base qualities were kept.

The library was obtained by 5' RACE. This sample was sequenced with an Illumina HiSeq 2500. The second PCR ran for about 6 to 11 cycles and used a J-beta primer mix along with a sample-barcoded 5' primer. Each TCR beta cDNA molecule received a unique molecular identifier from a template-switch 5' adaptor carrying 12 random nucleotides. Each sample yielded at least 2.5 million CDR3-containing paired-end reads. First-strand cDNA synthesis was performed from all RNA using the Mint cDNA synthesis kit, with priming by a TRBC-specific oligonucleotide. After uracil-DNA glycosylase treatment, a first 18-cycle PCR used universal primers M1SS and BC2_uni_R on all cDNA. The study's own analysis went as follows. Normalization of each sample was performed by random selection of 1 million high-quality reads, each carrying a distinct molecular identifier. Instead of being binned into consensus sequences, reads with shared molecular identifiers were discarded. CDR3 identification, clonotype clustering and error correction used MiTCR with a Q25 quality threshold and the strictest error-elimination algorithm. A nonparametric unseen species model using Euler transformation provided a lower-bound estimate of total TCR beta diversity. TCRdb trimmed the raw reads at Q25, called clones with MiXCR and kept productive beta chains. One record per CDR3 amino acid sequence lists the most common genes and DNA. For this entry, the V and J calls and clone size follow TCRdb and not the study's own pipeline. The sample profile shows 850,000 to 950,000 distinct CDR3 sequences; 29% of them were found once. Around 15% of the sample is in the top ten clones.

Donors were a few dozen systemically healthy Caucasian individuals from Russia aged roughly 6 to 100 years. Each donor gave approximately 10 milliliters of peripheral blood, collected into EDTA-treated Vacutainer tubes. Ficoll-Paque density-gradient centrifugation was used to isolate PBMCs, with at least 6 million obtained per sample. Total RNA was extracted from PBMCs with Trizol reagent, with at least 6 micrograms obtained per sample. The percentages of naive CD45RAhigh/CD27high T cells were determined by flow cytometry on a PBMC aliquot from every donor. CDR1 and CDR2, per the germline V gene (reference sequence), are DFQATT and SNEGSKA. After removal of 6 bases from V and 6 bases from J, the junction retains 17 bases not matched to a gene. The CDR3 has 16 amino acids, counting the end cysteine and phenylalanine. Left in the record is the CDR3 DNA by itself, 48 bases read in frame from the first base.

The sequence came from a woman of 80 years or more in good health. Source material: blood. Recombination joined TRBV20-1 with TRBJ2-7, and 10 bases in between align with TRBD2. This receptor has the CDR3 CSAHRAGLAAAGEQYF. The nucleotides read TGCAGTGCCCACAGGGCCGGACTAGCGGCCGCCGGCGAGCAGTACTTC.